A selection of T cell receptor beta chains follows, all from one sample in a study of cytomegalovirus exposure and HLA in healthy donors. Libraries were prepared by immunoSEQ multiplex PCR; TCRdb keeps only in-frame clonotypes and omits some of them. This table has about 160,000 clones, approximately 78% appearing once. Sequenced: PBMCs. The receptor source for this set is a male donor in good health and CMV-seronegative. Both conserved end residues are part of each CDR3. The D gene is left open where the match is weak. Size is stated for part of the rows, as once, few or many counts, or as a class when the clone is expanded.

TRBJ2-7,TRBD1,TRBV6-5,15,.,TGTGCCAGCAGTTACTCCAGGACAGGGGGCTCCGAGCAGTACTTC,CASSYSRTGGSEQYF
TRBJ1-1,TRBD1,TRBV7-2,15,.,TGTGCCAGCAGCTTAGCCGGGACAGGGAGGTCTGAAGCTTTCTTT,CASSLAGTGRSEAFF
TRBJ2-3,TRBD2,TRBV7-3,14,once,TGTGCCAGCAGTTACAGCGGGGGGGCAGATACGCAGTATTTT,CASSYSGGADTQYF
TRBJ1-2,TRBD1,TRBV6-5,15,.,TGTGCCAGCAGTTACGAGACAGGGGCTAACTATGGCTACACCTTC,CASSYETGANYGYTF
TRBJ2-2,.,TRBV5-5,15,.,TGTGCCAGCAGCTTCAGGGGAGATATCACCGGGGAGCTGTTTTTT,CASSFRGDITGELFF
TRBJ1-1,.,TRBV6-5,14,few,TGTGCCACCAGTAAGTGGTTGCGGAACACTGAAGCTTTCTTT,CATSKWLRNTEAFF
TRBJ1-1,TRBD1,TRBV5-1,15,few,TGCGCCAGCAGCTTGGCCGGGACAGGGTACACTGAAGCTTTCTTT,CASSLAGTGYTEAFF
TRBJ1-1,.,TRBV27,13,.,TGTGCCACCCTAACAGGGATAGGGACTGAAGCTTTCTTT,CATLTGIGTEAFF
TRBJ2-2,TRBD1,TRBV10-3,15,few,TGTGCCATCAGGGGGACAGGCGGGTTGTCCGGGGAGCTGTTTTTT,CAIRGTGGLSGELFF
TRBJ1-2,.,TRBV27,13,.,TGTGCCAGCAGCCGAACGGGGGGGGTCGGCTACACCTTC,CASSRTGGVGYTF
TRBJ2-3,.,TRBV7-9,17,.,TGTGCCAGCAGCTTAAGCCTAGGTACTGCTAGCACAGATACGCAGTATTTT,CASSLSLGTASTDTQYF
TRBJ1-1,.,TRBV9,16,.,TGTGCCAGCAGCGTAGATCCCAGGGGACTAAACACTGAAGCTTTCTTT,CASSVDPRGLNTEAFF
TRBJ1-1,.,TRBV28,14,once,TGTGCCAGCAGTTTTAGCTGGGGGGTCACTGAAGCTTTCTTT,CASSFSWGVTEAFF
TRBJ2-7,TRBD2,TRBV28,18,.,TGTGCCAGCATCGCATCGACTAGCGGTACTCCTAGCTCCTACGAGCAGTACTTC,CASIASTSGTPSSYEQYF
TRBJ2-7,.,TRBV7-3,13,.,TGTGCCAGCAGCTTAAGCGGATCCTACGAGCAGTACTTC,CASSLSGSYEQYF